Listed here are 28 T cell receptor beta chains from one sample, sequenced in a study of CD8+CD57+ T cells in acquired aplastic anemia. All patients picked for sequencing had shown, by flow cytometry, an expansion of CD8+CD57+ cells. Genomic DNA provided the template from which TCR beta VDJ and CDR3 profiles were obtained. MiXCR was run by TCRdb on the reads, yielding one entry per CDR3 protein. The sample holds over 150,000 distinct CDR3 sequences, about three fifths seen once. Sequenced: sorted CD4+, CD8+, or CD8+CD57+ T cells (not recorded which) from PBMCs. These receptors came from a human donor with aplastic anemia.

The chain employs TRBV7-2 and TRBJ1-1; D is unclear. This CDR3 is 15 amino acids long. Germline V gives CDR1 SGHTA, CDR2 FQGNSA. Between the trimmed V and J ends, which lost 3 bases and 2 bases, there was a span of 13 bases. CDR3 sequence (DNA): TGTGCCAGCAGCTTTTACGAGGCGGGCAACACTGAAGCTTTCTTT. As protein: CASSFYEAGNTEAFF.

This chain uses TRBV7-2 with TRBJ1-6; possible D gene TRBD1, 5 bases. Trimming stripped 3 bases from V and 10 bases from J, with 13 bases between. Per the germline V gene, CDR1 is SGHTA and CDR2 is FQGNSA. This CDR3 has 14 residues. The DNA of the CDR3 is TGTGCCAGCAGCTTCGGAGGGGATATCTCACCCCTCCACTTT. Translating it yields CASSFGGDISPLHF.

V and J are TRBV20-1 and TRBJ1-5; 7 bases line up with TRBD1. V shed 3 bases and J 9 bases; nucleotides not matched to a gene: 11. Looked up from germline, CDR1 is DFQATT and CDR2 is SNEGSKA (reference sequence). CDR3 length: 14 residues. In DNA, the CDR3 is TGCAGTGCTAGTGTCACAGGGGAGAGGGTGCCCCAGCATTTT. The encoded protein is CSASVTGERVPQHF.

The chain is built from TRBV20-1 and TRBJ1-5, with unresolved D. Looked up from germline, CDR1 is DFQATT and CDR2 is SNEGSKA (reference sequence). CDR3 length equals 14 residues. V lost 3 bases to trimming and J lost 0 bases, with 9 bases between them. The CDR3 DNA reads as TGCAGTGCTAGCCCATATTATAGCAATCAGCCCCAGCATTTT. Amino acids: CSASPYYSNQPQHF.

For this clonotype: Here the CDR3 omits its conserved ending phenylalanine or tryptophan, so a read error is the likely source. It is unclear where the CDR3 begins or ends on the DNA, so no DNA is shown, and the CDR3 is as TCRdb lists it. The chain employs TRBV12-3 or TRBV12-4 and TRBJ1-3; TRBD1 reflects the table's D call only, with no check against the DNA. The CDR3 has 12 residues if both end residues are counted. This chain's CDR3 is CANSRSIGQTNT.

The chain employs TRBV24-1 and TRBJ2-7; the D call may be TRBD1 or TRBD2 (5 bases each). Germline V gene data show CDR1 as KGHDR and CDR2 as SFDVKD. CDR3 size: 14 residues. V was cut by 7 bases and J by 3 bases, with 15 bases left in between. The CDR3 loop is CATSSGTPNYEQYF. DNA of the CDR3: TGTGCCACCAGCTCCGGGACGCCCAACTACGAGCAGTACTTC.

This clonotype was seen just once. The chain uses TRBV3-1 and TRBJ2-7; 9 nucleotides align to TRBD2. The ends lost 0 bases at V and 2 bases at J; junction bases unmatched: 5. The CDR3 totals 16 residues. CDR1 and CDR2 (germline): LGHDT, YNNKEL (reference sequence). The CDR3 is CASSQDTGTSPYEQYV. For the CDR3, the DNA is TGTGCCAGCAGCCAAGATACCGGGACTAGCCCCTACGAGCAGTACGTC.

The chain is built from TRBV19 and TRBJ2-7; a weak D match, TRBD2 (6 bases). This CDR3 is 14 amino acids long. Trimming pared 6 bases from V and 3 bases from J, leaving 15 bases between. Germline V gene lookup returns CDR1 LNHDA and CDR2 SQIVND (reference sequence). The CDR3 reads CASSMGLLGYEQYF. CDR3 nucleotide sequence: TGTGCCAGTAGCATGGGACTCCTAGGCTACGAGCAGTACTTC.

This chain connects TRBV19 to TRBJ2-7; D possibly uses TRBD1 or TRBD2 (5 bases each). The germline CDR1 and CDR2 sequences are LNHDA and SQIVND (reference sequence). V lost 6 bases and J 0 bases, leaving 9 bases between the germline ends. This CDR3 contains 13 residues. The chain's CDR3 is CASRRDGSYEQYF. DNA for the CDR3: TGTGCCAGTAGAAGGGACGGCTCCTACGAGCAGTACTTC.

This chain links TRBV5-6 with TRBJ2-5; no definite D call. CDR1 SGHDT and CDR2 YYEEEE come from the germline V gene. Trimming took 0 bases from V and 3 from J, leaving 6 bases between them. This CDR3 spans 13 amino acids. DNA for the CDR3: TGTGCCAGCAGCTTGGGACTGGAAGAGACCCAGTACTTC. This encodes CASSLGLEETQYF.

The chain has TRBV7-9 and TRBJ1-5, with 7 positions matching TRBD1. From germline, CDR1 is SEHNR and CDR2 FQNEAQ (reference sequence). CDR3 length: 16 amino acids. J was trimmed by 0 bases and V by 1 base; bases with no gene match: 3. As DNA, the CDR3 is TGTGCCAGCAGCTTAGGGGGGACAGCTAGCAATCAGCCCCAGCATTTT. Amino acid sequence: CASSLGGTASNQPQHF.

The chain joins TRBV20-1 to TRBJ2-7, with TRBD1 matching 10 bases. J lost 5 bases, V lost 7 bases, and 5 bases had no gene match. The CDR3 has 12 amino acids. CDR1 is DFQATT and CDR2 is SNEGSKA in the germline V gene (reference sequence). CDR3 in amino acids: CSVTGGRNEQYF. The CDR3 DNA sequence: TGCAGTGTGACAGGGGGCAGGAACGAGCAGTACTTC.

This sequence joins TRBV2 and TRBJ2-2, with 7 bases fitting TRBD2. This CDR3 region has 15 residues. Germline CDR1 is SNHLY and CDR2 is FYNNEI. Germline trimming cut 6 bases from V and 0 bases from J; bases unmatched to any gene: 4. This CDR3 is CASRTRGANTGELFF. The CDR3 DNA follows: TGTGCCAGCAGAACCCGGGGGGCGAACACCGGGGAGCTGTTTTTT.

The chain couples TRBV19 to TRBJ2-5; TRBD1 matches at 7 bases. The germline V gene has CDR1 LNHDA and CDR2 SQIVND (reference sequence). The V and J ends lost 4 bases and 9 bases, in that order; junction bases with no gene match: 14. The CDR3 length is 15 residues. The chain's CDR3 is CASSKRDSLAESQYF. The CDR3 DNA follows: TGTGCCAGTAGTAAGAGGGACAGTCTCGCGGAGTCCCAGTACTTC.

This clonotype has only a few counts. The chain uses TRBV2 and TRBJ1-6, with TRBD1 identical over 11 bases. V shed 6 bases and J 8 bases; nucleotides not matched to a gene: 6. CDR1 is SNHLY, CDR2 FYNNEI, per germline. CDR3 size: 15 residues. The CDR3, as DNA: TGTGCCAGCAGCCAGAGGACAGGGGGCGATTCACCCCTCCACTTT. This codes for CASSQRTGGDSPLHF. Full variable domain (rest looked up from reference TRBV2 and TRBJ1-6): EPEVTQTPSHQVTQMGQEVILRCVPISNHLYFYWYRQILGQKVEFLVSFYNNEISEKSEIFDDQFSVERPDGSNFTLKIRSTKLEDSAMYFCASSQRTGGDSPLHFGNGTRLTVT.

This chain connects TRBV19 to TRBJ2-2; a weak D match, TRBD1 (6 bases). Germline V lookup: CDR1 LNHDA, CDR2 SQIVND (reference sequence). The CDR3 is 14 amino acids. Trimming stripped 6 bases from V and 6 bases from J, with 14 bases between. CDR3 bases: TGTGCCAGTAGCGCTTTACAGGGTCCCGGGGAGCTGTTTTTT. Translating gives CASSALQGPGELFF.

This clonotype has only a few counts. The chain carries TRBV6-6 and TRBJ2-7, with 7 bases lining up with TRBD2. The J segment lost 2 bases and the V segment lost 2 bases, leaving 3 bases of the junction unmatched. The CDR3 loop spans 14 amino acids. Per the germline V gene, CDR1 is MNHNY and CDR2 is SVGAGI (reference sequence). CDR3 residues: CASSYGLEAYEQYF. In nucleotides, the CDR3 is TGTGCCAGCAGTTACGGACTAGAAGCCTACGAGCAGTACTTC.

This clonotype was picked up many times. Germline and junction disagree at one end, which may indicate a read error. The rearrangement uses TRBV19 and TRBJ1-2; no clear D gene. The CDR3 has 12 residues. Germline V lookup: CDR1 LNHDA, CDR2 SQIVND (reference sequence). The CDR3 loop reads CASSVDRMSYTF. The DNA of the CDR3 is TGTGCCAGTAGTGTAGACCGAATGAGCTACACCTTC.

CDR3 region: CSAPGGGATEAFF. The CDR3 coding sequence is TGCAGTGCTCCCGGAGGAGGCGCCACTGAAGCTTTCTTT. The chain uses TRBV20-1 and TRBJ1-1; D gene ambiguous. The V gene's germline CDR1 is DFQATT and CDR2 SNEGSKA (reference sequence). The CDR3 covers 13 residues. V shed 5 bases and J shed 4 bases, with 14 bases lying between them.

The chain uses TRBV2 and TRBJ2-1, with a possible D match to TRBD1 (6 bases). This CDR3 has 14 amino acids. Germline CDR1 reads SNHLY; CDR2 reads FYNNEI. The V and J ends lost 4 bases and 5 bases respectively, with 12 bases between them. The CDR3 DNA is TGTGCCAGCAGTGCCCCTAACAGGGACAATGAGCAGTTCTTC. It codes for CASSAPNRDNEQFF.

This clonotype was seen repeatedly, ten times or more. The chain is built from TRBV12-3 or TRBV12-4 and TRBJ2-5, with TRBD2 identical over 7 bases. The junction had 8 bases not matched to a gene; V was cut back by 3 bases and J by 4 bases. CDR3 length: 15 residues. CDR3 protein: CASSFPGGTGETQYF. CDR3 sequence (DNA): TGTGCCAGCAGTTTCCCGGGGGGAACGGGAGAGACCCAGTACTTC.

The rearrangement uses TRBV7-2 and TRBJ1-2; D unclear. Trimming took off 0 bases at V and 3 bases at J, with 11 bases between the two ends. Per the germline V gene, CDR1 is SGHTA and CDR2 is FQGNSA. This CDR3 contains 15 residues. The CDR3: CASSLASGPDYGYTF. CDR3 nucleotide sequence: TGTGCCAGCAGCTTAGCCTCTGGGCCGGACTATGGCTACACCTTC. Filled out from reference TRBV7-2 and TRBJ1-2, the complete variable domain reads GAGVSQSPSNKVTEKGKDVELRCDPISGHTALYWYRQSLGQGLEFLIYFQGNSAPDKSGLPSDRFSAERTGGSVSTLTIQRTQQEDSAVYLCASSLASGPDYGYTFGSGTRLTVV.

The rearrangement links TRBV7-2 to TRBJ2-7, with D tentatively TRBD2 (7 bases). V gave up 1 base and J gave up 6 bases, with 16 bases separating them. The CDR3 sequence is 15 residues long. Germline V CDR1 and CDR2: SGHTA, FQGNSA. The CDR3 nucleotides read TGTGCCAGCAGCTTAGGTACCGCGGGGGCCGCCGAGCAGTACTTC. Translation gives CASSLGTAGAAEQYF.

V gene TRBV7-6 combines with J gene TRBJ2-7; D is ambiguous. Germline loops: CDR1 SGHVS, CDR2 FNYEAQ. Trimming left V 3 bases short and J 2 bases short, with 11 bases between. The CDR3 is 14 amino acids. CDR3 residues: CASSFGRPTYEQYF. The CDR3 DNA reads TGTGCCAGCAGCTTTGGCAGGCCCACCTACGAGCAGTACTTC. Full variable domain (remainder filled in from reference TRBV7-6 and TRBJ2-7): GAGVSQSPRYKVTKRGQDVALRCDPISGHVSLYWYRQALGQGPEFLTYFNYEAQQDKSGLPNDRFSAERPEGSISTLTIQRTEQRDSAMYRCASSFGRPTYEQYFGPGTRLTVT.

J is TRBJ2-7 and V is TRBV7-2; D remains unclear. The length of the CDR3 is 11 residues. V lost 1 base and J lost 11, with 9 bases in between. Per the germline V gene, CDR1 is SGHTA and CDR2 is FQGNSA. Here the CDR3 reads CASSLGQAKYF. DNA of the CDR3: TGTGCCAGCAGCTTAGGGCAGGCGAAGTACTTC.

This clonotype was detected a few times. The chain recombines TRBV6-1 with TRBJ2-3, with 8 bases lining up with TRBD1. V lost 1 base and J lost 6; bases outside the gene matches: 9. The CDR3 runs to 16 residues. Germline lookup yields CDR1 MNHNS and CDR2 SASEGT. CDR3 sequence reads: CASSEERPRGLDTQYF. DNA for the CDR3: TGTGCCAGCAGTGAAGAACGACCCAGGGGGCTGGATACGCAGTATTTT.

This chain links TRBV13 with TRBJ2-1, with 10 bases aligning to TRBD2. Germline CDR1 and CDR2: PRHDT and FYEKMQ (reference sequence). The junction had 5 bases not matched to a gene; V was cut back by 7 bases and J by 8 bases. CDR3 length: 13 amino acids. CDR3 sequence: CASNPGLADEQFF. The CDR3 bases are TGTGCCAGCAATCCCGGACTAGCGGATGAGCAGTTCTTC.

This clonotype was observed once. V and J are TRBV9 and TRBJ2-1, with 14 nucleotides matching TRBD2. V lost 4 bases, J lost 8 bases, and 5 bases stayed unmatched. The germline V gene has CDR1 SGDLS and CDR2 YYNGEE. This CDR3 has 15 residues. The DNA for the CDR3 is TGTGCCAGCAGCCCCGGACTAGCGGGAGGCCATGAGCAGTTCTTC. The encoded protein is CASSPGLAGGHEQFF.